The present T cell receptor (beta chain) was sequenced within a study of blood T cell repertoires in COVID-19. Study in general: Acute-phase and convalescent COVID-19 samples originated in the United States, Italy and Spain. The cDNA or gDNA used as material had been derived from T cells, B-cell-depleted T cells, or PBMCs.

Seattle enrolled patients during active infection and tracked them longitudinally. This clone was recorded once. The V gene lost 1 base and the J gene lost 0 bases, with 12 bases spanning the gap. The length of the CDR3 is 15 residues. CDR1 GTSNPN and CDR2 SVGIG come from the germline V gene (reference sequence). Authors' data handling: The authors estimated nucleated cell counts from reference gene primer amplification. Here immunoSEQ multiplex PCR was the method, and the copy in TCRdb shows in-frame clones only, minus some. The DNA gave D and trimming, while V, J and clone size come from that table. The profile covers roughly 160,000 clones, with approximately 86% appearing a single time and approximately 8.1% taken by the ten largest.

The chain employs TRBV30 and TRBJ1-1, with D perhaps TRBD1 (5 bases). The material sequenced was peripheral blood. The TCR originated in a woman of 80 years or more with COVID-19, enrolled during active disease. CDR3 loop: CAWSGRAELNTEAFF. DNA of the CDR3: TGTGCCTGGAGTGGCAGGGCGGAATTGAACACTGAAGCTTTCTTT.